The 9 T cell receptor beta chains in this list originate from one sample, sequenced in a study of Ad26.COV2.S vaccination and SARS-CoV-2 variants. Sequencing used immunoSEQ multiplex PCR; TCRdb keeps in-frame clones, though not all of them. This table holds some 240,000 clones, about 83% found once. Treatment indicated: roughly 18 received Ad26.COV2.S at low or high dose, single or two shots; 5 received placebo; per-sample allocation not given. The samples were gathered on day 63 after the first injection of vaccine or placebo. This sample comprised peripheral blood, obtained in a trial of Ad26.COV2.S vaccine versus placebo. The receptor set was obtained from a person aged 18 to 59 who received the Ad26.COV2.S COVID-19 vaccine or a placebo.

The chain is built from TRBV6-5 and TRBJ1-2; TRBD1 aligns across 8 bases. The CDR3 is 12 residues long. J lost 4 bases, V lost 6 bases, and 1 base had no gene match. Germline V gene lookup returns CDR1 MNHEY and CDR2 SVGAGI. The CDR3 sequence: CASSDRGYGYTF. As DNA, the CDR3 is TGTGCCAGCAGCGACAGGGGCTATGGCTACACCTTC.

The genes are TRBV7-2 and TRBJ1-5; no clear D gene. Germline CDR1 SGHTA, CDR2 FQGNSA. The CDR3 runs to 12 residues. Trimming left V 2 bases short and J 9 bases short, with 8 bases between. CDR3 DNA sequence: TGTGCCAGCAGCTTATCGGGTCGGCCCCAGCATTTT. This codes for CASSLSGRPQHF.

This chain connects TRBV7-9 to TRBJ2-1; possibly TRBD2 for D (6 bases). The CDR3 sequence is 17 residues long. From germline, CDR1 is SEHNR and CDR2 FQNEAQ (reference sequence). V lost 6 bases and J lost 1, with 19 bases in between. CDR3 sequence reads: CASSSVAASQSYNEQFF. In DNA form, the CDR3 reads TGTGCCAGCAGTTCCGTAGCGGCTTCCCAATCCTACAATGAGCAGTTCTTC. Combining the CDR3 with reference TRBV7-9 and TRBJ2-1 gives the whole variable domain DTGVSQNPRHKITKRGQNVTFRCDPISEHNRLYWYRQTLGQGPEFLTYFQNEAQLEKSRLLSDRFSAERPKGSFSTLEIQRTEQGDSAMYLCASSSVAASQSYNEQFFGPGTRLTVL.

The CDR3: CASSSIRAGDSPTDTQYF. The CDR3, as DNA: TGTGCCAGCAGTTCCATTAGAGCGGGTGATTCACCCACAGATACGCAGTATTTT. The gene calls are TRBV27 and TRBJ2-3; TRBD2 is a possible D gene (6 bases). V lost 4 bases, J lost 2 bases, and 22 bases lay in between. Germline CDR1 reads MNHEY; CDR2 reads SMNVEV (reference sequence). This CDR3 contains 18 residues.

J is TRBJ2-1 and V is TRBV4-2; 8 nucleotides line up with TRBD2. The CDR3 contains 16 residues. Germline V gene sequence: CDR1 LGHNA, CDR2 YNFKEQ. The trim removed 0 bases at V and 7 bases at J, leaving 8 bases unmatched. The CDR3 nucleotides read TGTGCCAGCAGCCAAGATTCGGCGGGAGGCGTGAATGAGCAGTTCTTC. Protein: CASSQDSAGGVNEQFF.

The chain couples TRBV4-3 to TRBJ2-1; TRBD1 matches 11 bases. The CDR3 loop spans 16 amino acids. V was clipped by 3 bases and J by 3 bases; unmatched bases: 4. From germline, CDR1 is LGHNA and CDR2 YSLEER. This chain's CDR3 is CASSHSGTGGYNEQFF. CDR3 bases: TGCGCCAGCAGCCACTCCGGGACAGGGGGCTACAATGAGCAGTTCTTC.

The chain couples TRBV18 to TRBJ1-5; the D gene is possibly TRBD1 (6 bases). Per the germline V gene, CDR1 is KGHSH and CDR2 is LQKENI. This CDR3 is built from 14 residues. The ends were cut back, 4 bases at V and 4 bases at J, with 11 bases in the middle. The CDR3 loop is CASSLDSTNQPQHF. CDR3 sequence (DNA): TGTGCCAGCTCACTGGACAGTACGAATCAGCCCCAGCATTTT.

The CDR3 here is CASSRPIGSGANVLTF. CDR3 in DNA: TGTGCCAGCAGCAGGCCAATAGGCTCTGGGGCCAACGTCCTGACTTTC. The chain employs TRBV2 and TRBJ2-6; no reliable D call. Trimming left V 6 bases short and J 0 bases short, with 12 bases between. The CDR3 sequence is 16 residues long. Germline values: CDR1 SNHLY, CDR2 FYNNEI.

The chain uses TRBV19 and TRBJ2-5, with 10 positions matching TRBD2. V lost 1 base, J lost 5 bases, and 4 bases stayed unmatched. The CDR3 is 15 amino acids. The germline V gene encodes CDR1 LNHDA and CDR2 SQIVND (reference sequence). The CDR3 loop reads CASSIGIAGGETQYF. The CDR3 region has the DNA TGTGCCAGTAGTATAGGGATAGCGGGAGGTGAGACCCAGTACTTC.